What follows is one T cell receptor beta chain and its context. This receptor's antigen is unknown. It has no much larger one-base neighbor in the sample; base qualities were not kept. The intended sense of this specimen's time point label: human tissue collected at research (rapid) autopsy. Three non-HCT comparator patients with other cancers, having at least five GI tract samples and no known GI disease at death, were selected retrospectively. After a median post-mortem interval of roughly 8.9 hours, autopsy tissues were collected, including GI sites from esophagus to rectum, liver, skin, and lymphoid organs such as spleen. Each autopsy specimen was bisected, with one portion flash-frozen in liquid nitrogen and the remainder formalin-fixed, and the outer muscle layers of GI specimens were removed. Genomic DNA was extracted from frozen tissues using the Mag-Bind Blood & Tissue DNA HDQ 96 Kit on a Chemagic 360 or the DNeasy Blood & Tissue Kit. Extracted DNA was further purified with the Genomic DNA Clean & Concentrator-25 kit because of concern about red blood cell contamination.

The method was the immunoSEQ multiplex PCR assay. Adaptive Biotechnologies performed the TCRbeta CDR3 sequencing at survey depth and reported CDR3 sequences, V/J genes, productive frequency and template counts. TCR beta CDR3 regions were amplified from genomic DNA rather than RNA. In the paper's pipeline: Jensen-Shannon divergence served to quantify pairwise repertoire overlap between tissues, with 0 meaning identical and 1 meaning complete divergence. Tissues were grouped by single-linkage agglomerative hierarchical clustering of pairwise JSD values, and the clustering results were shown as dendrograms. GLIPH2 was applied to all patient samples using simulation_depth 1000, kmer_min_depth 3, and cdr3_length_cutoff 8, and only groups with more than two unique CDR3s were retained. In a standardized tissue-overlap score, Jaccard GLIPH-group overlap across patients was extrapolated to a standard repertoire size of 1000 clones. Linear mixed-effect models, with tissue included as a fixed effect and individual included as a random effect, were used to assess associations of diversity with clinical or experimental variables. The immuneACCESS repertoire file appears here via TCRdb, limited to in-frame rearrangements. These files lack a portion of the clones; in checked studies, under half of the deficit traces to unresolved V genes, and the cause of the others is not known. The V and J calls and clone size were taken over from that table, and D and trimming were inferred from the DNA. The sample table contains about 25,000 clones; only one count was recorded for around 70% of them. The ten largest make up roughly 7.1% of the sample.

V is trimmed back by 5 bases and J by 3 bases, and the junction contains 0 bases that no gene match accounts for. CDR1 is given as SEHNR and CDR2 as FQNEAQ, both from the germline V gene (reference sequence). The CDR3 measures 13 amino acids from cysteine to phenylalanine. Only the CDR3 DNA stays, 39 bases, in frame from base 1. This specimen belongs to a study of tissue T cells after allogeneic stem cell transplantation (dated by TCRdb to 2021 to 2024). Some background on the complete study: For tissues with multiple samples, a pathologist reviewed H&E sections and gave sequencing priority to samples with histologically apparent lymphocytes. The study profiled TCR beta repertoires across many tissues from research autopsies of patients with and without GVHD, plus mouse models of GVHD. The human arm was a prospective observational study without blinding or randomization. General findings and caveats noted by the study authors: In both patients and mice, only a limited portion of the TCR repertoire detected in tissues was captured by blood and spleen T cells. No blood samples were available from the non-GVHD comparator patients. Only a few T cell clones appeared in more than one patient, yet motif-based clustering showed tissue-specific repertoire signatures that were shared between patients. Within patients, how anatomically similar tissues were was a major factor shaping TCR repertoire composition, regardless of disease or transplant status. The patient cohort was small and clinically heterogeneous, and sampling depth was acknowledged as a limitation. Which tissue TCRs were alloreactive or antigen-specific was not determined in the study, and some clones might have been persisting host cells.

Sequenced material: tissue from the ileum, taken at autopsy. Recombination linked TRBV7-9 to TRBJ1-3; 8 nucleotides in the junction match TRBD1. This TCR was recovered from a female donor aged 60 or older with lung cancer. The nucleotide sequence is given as TGTGCCAGCAGCGACAGGGGTGGAAACACCATATATTTT. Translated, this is CASSDRGGNTIYF.